This is a list of T cell receptor beta chains from one sample in a study of T-cell memory formation after mild COVID-19. From the 5' RACE reads, TCRdb called clonotypes with MiXCR, one entry per CDR3 protein. The repertoire holds roughly 150,000 distinct CDR3 sequences, with roughly 15% as singletons. The sequencing input was PBMCs or a T cell subset sorted from them (not recorded which). The receptors come from an adult woman who had mild COVID-19 (a few samples of this study predate the infection). Cell type and time point are not known. Both conserved end residues are trimmed from each CDR3.

v_call	j_call	cdr3_aa
TRBV6-6	TRBJ2-7	ASRFRDRGYEQY
TRBV13	TRBJ1-1	ASSSQGDTEAF
TRBV5-1	TRBJ2-3	ASSRTRGGVTDTQY
TRBV5-1	TRBJ2-1	ASSLVQGEGNEQF
TRBV7-9	TRBJ1-4	ASSRRGGNEKLF
TRBV12-5	TRBJ2-1	ASGLFGYNEQF
TRBV7-2	TRBJ2-3	AFRTSGGGYTDTQY
TRBV30	TRBJ2-7	AWTLPGQGSYEQY
TRBV7-2	TRBJ1-2	ASSLQGLTNYGYT
TRBV18	TRBJ1-1	ASSPLTGGTFGTEAF
TRBV5-1	TRBJ1-1	ASSLDRKEAF
TRBV30	TRBJ1-1	AWSAWGENTEAF
TRBV9	TRBJ2-7	ASSVEGGMGSYEQY
TRBV11-3	TRBJ2-4	ASSPRGSRSIQY
TRBV10-3	TRBJ2-7	AISATGSAYEQY
TRBV18	TRBJ2-1	ASSPSANEQF
TRBV5-1	TRBJ1-4	ASSLDGVDEKLF
TRBV2	TRBJ1-1	ASHGHLLGRNTEAF
TRBV14	TRBJ2-1	ASSQERLAAHNNDEQF
TRBV7-9	TRBJ2-7	AVGGGFEQY
TRBV9	TRBJ1-1	ASSEQGASEAF
TRBV7-9	TRBJ2-1	ASSLLAPSNEQF
TRBV7-8	TRBJ1-4	ASSHHPRLEKLF
TRBV4-2	TRBJ2-3	ASSRRLAGEDTQY
TRBV4-2	TRBJ2-5	ASSQDGPPIAGDETQY
TRBV2	TRBJ2-5	ASSALLAGGLETQY
TRBV25-1	TRBJ1-6	ASSDGTGGNSPLH
TRBV9	TRBJ2-5	ASSGEFGGEETQY
TRBV7-6	TRBJ2-1	ASSSGSKQVHEQF
TRBV11-3	TRBJ1-1	ASSLAPGTGPRGTEAF
TRBV29-1	TRBJ2-5	SVTDRGPSGTQY
TRBV7-9	TRBJ1-1	ASSSLIEAF